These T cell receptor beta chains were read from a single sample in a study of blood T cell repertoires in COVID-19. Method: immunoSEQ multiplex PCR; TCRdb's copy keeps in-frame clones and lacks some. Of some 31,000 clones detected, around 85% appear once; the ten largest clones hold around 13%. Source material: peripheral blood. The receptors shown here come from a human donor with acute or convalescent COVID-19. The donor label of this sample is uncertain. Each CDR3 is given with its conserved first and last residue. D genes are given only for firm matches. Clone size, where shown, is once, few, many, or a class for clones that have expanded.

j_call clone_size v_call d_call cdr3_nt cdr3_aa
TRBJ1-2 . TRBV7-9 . TGTGCCAGCAGCTTAGGCCTCAGGGAGGGTTATGGCTACACCTTC CASSLGLREGYGYTF
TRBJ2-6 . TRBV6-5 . TGTGCCAGCTCAGGGGGGGCCAACGTCCTGACTTTC CASSGGANVLTF
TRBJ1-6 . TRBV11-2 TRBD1 TGTGCCAGCAGCATAGGGGGACAGTATAATTCACCCCTCCACTTT CASSIGGQYNSPLHF
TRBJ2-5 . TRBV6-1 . TGTGCCAGCAGTGCGGAGGGCCAGGCGAGAATGGCGGCCCAGTACTTC CASSAEGQARMAAQYF
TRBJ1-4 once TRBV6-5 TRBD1 TGTGCCAGCAGTTTTCAGGGGGCAACTAATGAAAAACTGTTTTTT CASSFQGATNEKLFF
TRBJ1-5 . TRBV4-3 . TGCGCCAGCAGCCAAAACTACGGGCCCCAGCATTTT CASSQNYGPQHF
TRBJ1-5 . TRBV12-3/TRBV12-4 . TGTGCCAGCAGCCACAGTGACCAGCCCCAGCATTTT CASSHSDQPQHF
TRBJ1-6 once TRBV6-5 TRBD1 TGTGCCAGCAGTTCTGACAGGGGCCCCTGGGCACCCCTCCACTTT CASSSDRGPWAPLHF
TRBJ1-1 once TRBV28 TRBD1 TGTGCCATCTCGGACAGGGGGGGTTACACTGAAGCTTTCTTT CAISDRGGYTEAFF
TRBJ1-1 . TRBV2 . TGTGCCACCAAGGGACGGGGGATGAACACTGAAGCTTTCTTT CATKGRGMNTEAFF
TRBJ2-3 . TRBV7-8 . TGTGCCAGCAGCTTAGAGGGGACAGATACGCAGTATTTT CASSLEGTDTQYF
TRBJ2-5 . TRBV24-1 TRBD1 TGTGCCACCAGTGGGGGACAGAGACAAGAGACCCAGTACTTC CATSGGQRQETQYF
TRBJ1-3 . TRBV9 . TGTGCCAGCAGCGCCGGGACACCCGGAAACACCATATATTTT CASSAGTPGNTIYF
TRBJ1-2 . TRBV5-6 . TGTGCCAGCAGCGGCAGGGTTGGGGGACTTAACTATGGCTACACCTTC CASSGRVGGLNYGYTF
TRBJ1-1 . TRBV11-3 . TGTGCCAGCAGCTTATCAGGGGACGTCACTGAAGCTTTCTTT CASSLSGDVTEAFF
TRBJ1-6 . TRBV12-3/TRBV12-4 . TGTGCCAGCAGTTTTAATGTAAATTCACCCCTCCACTTT CASSFNVNSPLHF
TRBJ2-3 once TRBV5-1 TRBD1 TGCGCCAGCAGCGGACAGGCAGGGAGCACAGATACGCAGTATTTT CASSGQAGSTDTQYF
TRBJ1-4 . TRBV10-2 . TGCGCCAGCAGTGAGTCGTGGTCTGACAGAAATGAAAAACTGTTTTTT CASSESWSDRNEKLFF
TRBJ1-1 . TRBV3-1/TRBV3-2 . TGTGCCAGCAGCCACCTCCAGGGGAACACTGAAGCTTTCTTT CASSHLQGNTEAFF
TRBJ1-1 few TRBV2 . TGTGCCAGCAGTGCGGAGGGGGGGACTGAAGCTTTCTTT CASSAEGGTEAFF
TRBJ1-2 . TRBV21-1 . TGTGCCAGCAGCAAAGAGCAGACAGGGGACGTTACAGGCTACACCTTC CASSKEQTGDVTGYTF
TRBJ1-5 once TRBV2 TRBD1 TGTGCCAGCAACTCCGACGGATGGACAGGGGACAATCAGCCCCAGCATTTT CASNSDGWTGDNQPQHF
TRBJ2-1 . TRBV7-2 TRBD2 TGTGCCAGCAGCTTCACGGCGGGAGGATCAAATGAGCAGTTCTTC CASSFTAGGSNEQFF
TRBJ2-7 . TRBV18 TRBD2 TGTGCCAGCTCGCCACGGGGGGATACCTACGAGCAGTACTTC CASSPRGDTYEQYF
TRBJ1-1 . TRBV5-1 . TGCGCCAGCAGCTTGTTACCAGGGGACACTGAAGCTTTCTTT CASSLLPGDTEAFF
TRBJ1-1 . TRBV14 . TGTGCCAGCAGCCAGAACATGAACACTGAAGCTTTCTTT CASSQNMNTEAFF
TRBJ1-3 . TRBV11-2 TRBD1 TGTGCCAGCTCCCAGGGGGATCTATCTGGAAACACCATATATTTT CASSQGDLSGNTIYF
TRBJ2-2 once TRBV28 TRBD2 TGTGCCAGCAGTAACGCGGGGACTAGCATGGCCGGGGAGCTGTTTTTT CASSNAGTSMAGELFF
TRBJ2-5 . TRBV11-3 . TGTGCCAGCAGCCCGGACAGTCGAGAGACCCAGTACTTC CASSPDSRETQYF
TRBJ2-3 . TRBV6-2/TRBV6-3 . TGTGCCAGCAGTTACAGGGCTAGCCAAGGGGGTACGACAGATACGCAGTATTTT CASSYRASQGGTTDTQYF
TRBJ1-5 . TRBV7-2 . TGTGCCAGCAGCGTTACAGGGAGCAATCAGCCCCAGCATTTT CASSVTGSNQPQHF
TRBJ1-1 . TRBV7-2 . TGTGCCAGCAGCTTAGCGGGGGGATTTGAGGGAGCTTTCTTT CASSLAGGFEGAFF
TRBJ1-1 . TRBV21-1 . TGTGCCAGCACCGCTAGTAGCAGGGGGCGACTAATGAACACTGAAGCTTTCTTT CASTASSRGRLMNTEAFF
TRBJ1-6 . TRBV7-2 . TGTGCCAGCAGCCACGGTGCGGGATACTCCTATAATTCACCCCTCCACTTT CASSHGAGYSYNSPLHF
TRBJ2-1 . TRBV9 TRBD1 TGTGCCAGCAGCGCAGCGGACAGGGAATTTTACAATGAGCAGTTCTTC CASSAADREFYNEQFF
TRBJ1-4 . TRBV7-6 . TGTGCCAGCAGATCCTACGGGACTACGAACGAAAAACTGTTTTTT CASRSYGTTNEKLFF
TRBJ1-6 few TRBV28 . TGTGCCAGCAGAGAACAGGGAAACTATAATTCACCCCTCCACTTT CASREQGNYNSPLHF
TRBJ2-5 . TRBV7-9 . TGTGCCAGCGGGGATGGCGGGATAGGCGAGACCCAGTACTTC CASGDGGIGETQYF
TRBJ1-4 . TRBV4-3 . TGCGCCAGCAGCCAAGATAATTTCGGCCTCGGGGGAGAAAAACTGTTTTTT CASSQDNFGLGGEKLFF
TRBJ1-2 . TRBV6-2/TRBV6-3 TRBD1 TGTGCCAGCAGTTCGAAGACAGGGGATTCCAACTATGGCTACACCTTC CASSSKTGDSNYGYTF
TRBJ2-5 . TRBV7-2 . TGTGCCAGCAGCTTAGACAGGGCCCTCCAAGAGACCCAGTACTTC CASSLDRALQETQYF
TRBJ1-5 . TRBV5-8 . TGTGCCAGCAACCTTGGGGGGACTTATAGCAATCAGCCCCAGCATTTT CASNLGGTYSNQPQHF
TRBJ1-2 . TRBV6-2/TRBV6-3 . TGTGCCAGCAGTTACTTCCCCGGGGGTGGCTACACCTTC CASSYFPGGGYTF
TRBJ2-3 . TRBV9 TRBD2 TGTGCCAGCAGCGTCGCTAGCGGAAACACAGATACGCAGTATTTT CASSVASGNTDTQYF
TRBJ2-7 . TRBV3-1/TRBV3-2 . TGTGCCAGCAGCCTTGCCCAGGGGTCCCCCTACGAGCAGTACTTC CASSLAQGSPYEQYF
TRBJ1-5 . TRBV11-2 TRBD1 TGTGCCAGCAGCCTTGGACAGGGGAATCAGCCCCAGCATTTT CASSLGQGNQPQHF
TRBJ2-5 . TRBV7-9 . TGTGCCAGCAGCTTAGTGGGCGAGACCCAGTACTTC CASSLVGETQYF
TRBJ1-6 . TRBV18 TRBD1 TGTGCCAGCTCACCATCATCCGGGGGGACAGGGCAGTCACCCCTCCACTTT CASSPSSGGTGQSPLHF
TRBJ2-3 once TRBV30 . TGTGCCTGGCAGGCTGGTGGCGCTACGCAGTATTTT CAWQAGGATQYF
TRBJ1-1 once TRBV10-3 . TGTGCCATCAGTGAAACGGCAGGGAATATGAACACTGAAGCTTTCTTT CAISETAGNMNTEAFF
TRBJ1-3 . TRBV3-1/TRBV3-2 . TGTGCCAGCAGCCCCCAATCCTACGCTCTCTCTGGAAACACCATATATTTT CASSPQSYALSGNTIYF
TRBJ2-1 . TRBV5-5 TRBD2 TGTGCCAGCAGCTTATCACTAGCCGGGGGGGCGAATGAGCAGTTCTTC CASSLSLAGGANEQFF
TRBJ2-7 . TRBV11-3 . TGTGCCAGCAGCTTAGATACTTCCGACGAGCAGTACTTC CASSLDTSDEQYF
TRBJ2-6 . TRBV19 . TGTGCCAGTAGCCACGCATCCGGGACACCTCACTCTGGGGCCAACGTCCTGACTTTC CASSHASGTPHSGANVLTF
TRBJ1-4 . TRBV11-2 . TGTGCCAGCAGCTTTTCGGGGACTCTGTTTTTT CASSFSGTLFF
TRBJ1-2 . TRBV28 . TGTGCCAGCAGTACTACGCGGGGAACGAGTGGCTACACCTTC CASSTTRGTSGYTF
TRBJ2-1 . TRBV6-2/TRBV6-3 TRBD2 TGTGCCAGCAGTCGAAGAAGTAGCGGGGGACCCAATGAGCAGTTCTTC CASSRRSSGGPNEQFF
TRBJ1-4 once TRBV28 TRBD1 TGTGCCAGCAGTCTGACAGGGAGAACTAATGAAAAACTGTTTTTT CASSLTGRTNEKLFF
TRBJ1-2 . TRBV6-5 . TGTGCCAGCAGTTACTCACCGGGGGTCGGCTATGGCTACACCTTC CASSYSPGVGYGYTF
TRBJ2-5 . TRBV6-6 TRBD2 TGTGCCAGCAGCCTCACTAGCGGGAGCGGGGAGACCCAGTACTTC CASSLTSGSGETQYF